The text below deals with one T cell receptor beta chain. The antigen remains undetermined. Donors had no recently reported acute infections or vaccinations and were HIV-negative. Subsets obtained from CD4+ cells comprised CD45RA+ naive and CD45RA-negative memory cells. The CDR3 has 16 residues. Germline V gene data show CDR1 as SGHKS and CDR2 as YYEKEE (reference sequence). V lost 3 bases and J lost 5; bases outside the gene matches: 9. These data originate in a study of shared clonotypes between healthy human individuals. Study as a whole: The donor group consisted of a couple of women and a few men, aged 18 to 49. Study results and limitations: Rarefaction demonstrated incomplete sorted-subset sequencing despite large depth.

Measured with immunoSEQ multiplex PCR; TCRdb has only the in-frame clones, and not every one. The data hold some 2,000,000 clones, with approximately 94% observed a single time. The specimen was naive CD4+ T cells sorted from blood. The subset: CD45RA+ positively selected. This TCR came from a man between 18 and 29 years old in good health. V is TRBV5-5 and J is TRBJ2-3; 10 nucleotides match TRBD2. The CDR3 DNA sequence: TGTGCCAGCAGCTCTCTAAGCGGGAGGGCCAGAGATACGCAGTATTTT. This encodes CASSSLSGRARDTQYF.